The TCR beta chain described here comes from a study of CD8 T cells in ankylosing spondylitis (TCRdb year 2017). Looking at the study overall: The study profiled T cell receptor beta repertoires in healthy donors and ankylosing spondylitis patients to find disease-linked TCR variants. In total, the full study cohort was made up of roughly 110 healthy donors and some 26 ankylosing spondylitis patients. Samples of peripheral blood were taken, and for ankylosing spondylitis patients, synovial fluid was collected as well. Study-wide findings and limitations: Significant enrichment of the disease-linked clones was reported in matched synovial fluid samples from ankylosing spondylitis patients. A TCR beta motif of fewer than 10 highly homologous amino acid variants appeared characteristic of blood from ankylosing spondylitis patients. Some TCR beta motif variants had previously been reported in synovial fluid and blood of reactive arthritis patients, which suggested common disease-initiation mechanisms. In peripheral blood, the disease-linked clones were found at relatively low frequencies and had a CD8+ phenotype.

This clonotype was seen a few times. Its antigen is not yet known. No per-base quality is available; no much larger clone lies one base away. Sequenced on an Illumina HiSeq 2500. Quantitative 5'-RACE with molecular barcodes was used to prepare TCR beta libraries. In the original analysis: A new computational method, built on a probabilistic model of VDJ rearrangement, was used to identify disease-linked TCR variants. TCRdb's own reprocessing of the public reads used fastp at Q25 and MiXCR and kept productive beta chains. All rows with the same CDR3 protein become a single entry with the most common DNA and genes. TCRdb, not the original authors, processed these V and J calls. The sample records approximately 300,000 distinct CDR3 sequences, around 7.6% of which are singletons. The top ten constitute roughly 14% of the sample. The germline V gene gives CDR1 as MNHNS and CDR2 as SASEGT. V loses 6 bases of germline sequence and J loses 7 bases, and the interval between the two ends is 19 bases. Including the terminal cysteine and phenylalanine, the CDR3 comprises 14 residues. This entry keeps only the CDR3 DNA: 42 bases, framed from base 1.

The specimen sequenced was blood, either unsorted or a sorted T cell fraction (not recorded which). The rearrangement joined TRBV6-1 to TRBJ2-7, with the D call tentatively TRBD1 or TRBD2, each fitting 5 bases. The clonotype comes from a male donor with ankylosing spondylitis. The DNA sequence is given as TGTGCCAGCAGAGGGGTTGGGGAGTATCATGAGCAGTACTTC. Its translation reads: CASRGVGEYHEQYF.